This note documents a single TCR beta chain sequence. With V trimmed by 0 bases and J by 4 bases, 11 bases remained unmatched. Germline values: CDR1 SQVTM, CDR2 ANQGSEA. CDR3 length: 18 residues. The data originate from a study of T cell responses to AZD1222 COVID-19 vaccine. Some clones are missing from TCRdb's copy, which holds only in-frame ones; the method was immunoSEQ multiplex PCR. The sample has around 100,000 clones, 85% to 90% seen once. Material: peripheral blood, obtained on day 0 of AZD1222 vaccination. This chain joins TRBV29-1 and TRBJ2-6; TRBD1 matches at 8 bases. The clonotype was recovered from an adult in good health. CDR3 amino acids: CSVEDQADRGAGANVLTF. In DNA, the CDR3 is TGCAGCGTTGAAGATCAGGCTGACAGGGGAGCCGGGGCCAACGTCCTGACTTTC.